This T cell receptor beta chain emerged from a study of blood T cells in healthy people across ages. From germline, CDR1 is MNHEY and CDR2 SMNVEV (reference sequence). This CDR3 has 13 amino acids. V lost 5 bases and J lost 6, with 11 bases in between. A sample-barcoded 5' primer and a J-beta primer mix were used in a second PCR of about 6 to 11 cycles. The authors tagged each cDNA molecule using a template-switch adaptor with 12 random nucleotides. TCRdb redid the calling of the 5' RACE reads with MiXCR, one entry per CDR3 protein. The data hold 1.5 million to 2 million distinct CDR3 sequences, with 49% observed a single time.

The origin of this receptor is a woman aged 40 to 50 in good health. The sequenced sample consisted of blood. The gene calls are TRBV27 and TRBJ2-1; D ambiguous. As DNA, the CDR3 is TGTGCCAGCAGTCCCGCCCCTGGCAATGAGCAGTTCTTC. Amino acids: CASSPAPGNEQFF.